Listed below are T cell receptor beta chains from one sample, sequenced in a study of blood T cell repertoires in COVID-19. Here immunoSEQ multiplex PCR was the method, and the copy in TCRdb shows in-frame clones only, minus some. The repertoire has approximately 380,000 clones, 85% of them found once; the top ten carry approximately 3.6%. The sequenced sample was peripheral blood. The receptors come from a woman aged 18-35 years with acute or convalescent COVID-19. The CDR3 runs from the conserved cysteine through the conserved F or W. D genes are given only for firm matches. Rows give clone size only sometimes, using once, few, many, or a class for an expanded clone.

clone_size j_call v_call d_call cdr3_aa
few TRBJ1-2 TRBV12-3/TRBV12-4 . CASTGDTYGYTF
. TRBJ2-1 TRBV5-6 . CASSLGAYNEQFF
. TRBJ2-7 TRBV10-1 TRBD2 CASNWTSRQTLPREQYF
. TRBJ1-3 TRBV5-1 TRBD1 CASSLGGQGAHTIYF
. TRBJ1-3 TRBV28 . CASSLTRGGNTIYF
. TRBJ2-7 TRBV7-8 TRBD2 CASSSGTSGYYEQYF
. TRBJ1-1 TRBV5-1 . CASSLGSGTEAFF
. TRBJ1-2 TRBV9 . CASSSYGYTF
. TRBJ1-1 TRBV7-2 . CASSKGGGPTEAFF
. TRBJ1-3 TRBV18 . CASSPPDSTGNTIYF
. TRBJ1-1 TRBV5-1 . CASSAGVSTEAFF
. TRBJ2-5 TRBV5-6 . CASTLGRREETQYF
. TRBJ2-5 TRBV2 TRBD2 CASSVGGGWGETQYF
. TRBJ2-1 TRBV9 TRBD2 CASSGLAGAYNEQFF
. TRBJ1-5 TRBV21-1 . CASSKGDGTENQPQHF
. TRBJ2-4 TRBV5-4 TRBD2 CASSEIGAGGDIQYF
. TRBJ2-5 TRBV18 TRBD2 CASSPPGGGETQYF
. TRBJ1-1 TRBV19 . CASTARGNTEAFF
. TRBJ1-1 TRBV19 TRBD1 CASSISLTGAHREAFF
few TRBJ2-1 TRBV6-5 . CASSYSRGNEQFF
few TRBJ2-7 TRBV5-4 . CASSRSTVSYEQYF
. TRBJ1-6 TRBV6-5 . CASSYTQEYNSPLHF
. TRBJ2-2 TRBV27 TRBD2 CASSLSNRERGTGELFF
. TRBJ1-2 TRBV4-1 . CASSQDLRGLAYGYTF
. TRBJ1-5 TRBV24-1 TRBD1 CATSDAGQAQEAQHF
. TRBJ1-4 TRBV6-2/TRBV6-3 . CASSYRTGSRATNEKLFF
. TRBJ1-3 TRBV5-6 . CASSLVPGISGNTIYF
. TRBJ1-6 TRBV19 TRBD1 CASGDRDRPLHF
once TRBJ2-3 TRBV14 TRBD2 CASSQEGTGLAGEDTQYF
. TRBJ2-2 TRBV4-1 . CASSQRLAGTGELFF
few TRBJ1-6 TRBV2 TRBD1 CANGTGQGNSPLHF
. TRBJ2-7 TRBV12-3/TRBV12-4 . CASSFHGADEQYF
. TRBJ2-7 TRBV5-6 TRBD1 CASSFLGQGIPYEQYF
. TRBJ1-2 TRBV28 TRBD1 CASSLNRGGGYTF
. TRBJ2-5 TRBV9 . CASSSRLGRETQYF
. TRBJ1-2 TRBV14 . CASSQGANYGYTF
. TRBJ2-4 TRBV9 TRBD2 CASSVRDLLQREWRNIQYF
. TRBJ2-3 TRBV10-3 . CAISDSTSSTDTQYF
. TRBJ2-7 TRBV29-1 TRBD2 CSVERPGASGPYEQYF
. TRBJ2-7 TRBV7-9 TRBD1 CASSFGTGAYEQYF
. TRBJ1-6 TRBV10-2 . CASSARGALYNSPLHF
many TRBJ1-3 TRBV5-6 TRBD1 CASRERGQVGNTIYF
. TRBJ1-5 TRBV5-5 TRBD1 CASSKTGGSDQPQHF
. TRBJ1-1 TRBV27 . CASSQNPGLIRTEAFF
once TRBJ1-1 TRBV6-5 TRBD1 CASFLGGGMNTEAFF
once TRBJ2-7 TRBV27 TRBD1 CASSSAGTGIYEQYF
. TRBJ1-3 TRBV29-1 TRBD1 CSAVGGPGGSGNTIYF
few TRBJ1-1 TRBV6-1 . CASSEKGVRTEAFF
. TRBJ1-1 TRBV7-3 . CSSGSEAFF